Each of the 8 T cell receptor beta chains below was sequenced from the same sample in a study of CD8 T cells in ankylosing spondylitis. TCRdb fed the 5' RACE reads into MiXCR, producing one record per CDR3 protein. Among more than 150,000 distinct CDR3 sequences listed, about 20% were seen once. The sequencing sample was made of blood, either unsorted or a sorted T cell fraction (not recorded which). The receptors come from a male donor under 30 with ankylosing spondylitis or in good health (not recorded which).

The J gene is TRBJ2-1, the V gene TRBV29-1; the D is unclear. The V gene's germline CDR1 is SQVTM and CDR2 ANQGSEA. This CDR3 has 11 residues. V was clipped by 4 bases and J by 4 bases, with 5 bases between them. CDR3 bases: TGCAGCGTTGGTACTTACAATGAGCAGTTCTTC. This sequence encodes CSVGTYNEQFF.

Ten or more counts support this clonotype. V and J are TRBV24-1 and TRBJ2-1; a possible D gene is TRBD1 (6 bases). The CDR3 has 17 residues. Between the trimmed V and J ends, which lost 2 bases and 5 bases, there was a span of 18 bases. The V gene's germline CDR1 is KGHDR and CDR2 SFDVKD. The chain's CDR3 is CATSDSWAPRGDNEQFF. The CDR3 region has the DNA TGTGCCACCAGTGATTCCTGGGCCCCCAGGGGCGACAATGAGCAGTTCTTC.

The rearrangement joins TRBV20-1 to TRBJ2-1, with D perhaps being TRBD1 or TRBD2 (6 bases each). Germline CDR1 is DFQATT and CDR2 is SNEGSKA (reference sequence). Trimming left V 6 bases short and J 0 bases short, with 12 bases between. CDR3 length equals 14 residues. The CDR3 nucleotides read TGCAGTGCCAGGGGTAGCGGCTCCTACAATGAGCAGTTCTTC. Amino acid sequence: CSARGSGSYNEQFF.

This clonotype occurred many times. For the CDR3, the DNA is TGTGCCACCAGTGACCAAAACCGGAAGGGACTATACAATGAGCAGTTCTTC. This gives the protein CATSDQNRKGLYNEQFF. The gene calls are TRBV24-1 and TRBJ2-1, with 7 bases lining up with TRBD2. The CDR3 contains 17 residues. Trimming at V came to 4 bases and at J to 4 bases, leaving 12 bases not matched to a gene. CDR1 is KGHDR, CDR2 SFDVKD, per germline.

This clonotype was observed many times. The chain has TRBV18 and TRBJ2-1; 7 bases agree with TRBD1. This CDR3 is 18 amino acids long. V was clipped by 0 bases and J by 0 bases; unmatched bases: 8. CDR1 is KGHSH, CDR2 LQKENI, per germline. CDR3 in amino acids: CASSPPGQKASSYNEQFF. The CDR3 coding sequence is TGTGCCAGCTCACCACCGGGACAGAAAGCTAGCTCCTACAATGAGCAGTTCTTC.

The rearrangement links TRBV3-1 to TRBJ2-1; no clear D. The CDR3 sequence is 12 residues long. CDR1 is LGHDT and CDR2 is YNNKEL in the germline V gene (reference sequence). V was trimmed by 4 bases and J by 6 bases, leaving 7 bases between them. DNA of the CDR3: TGTGCCAGCAGCCGGTACCGCAATGAGCAGTTCTTC. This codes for CASSRYRNEQFF.

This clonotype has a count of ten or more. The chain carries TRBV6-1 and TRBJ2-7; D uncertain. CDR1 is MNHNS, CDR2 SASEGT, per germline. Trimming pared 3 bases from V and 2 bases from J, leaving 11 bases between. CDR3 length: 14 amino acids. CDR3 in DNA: TGTGCCAGCAGTGATTGGTACGCTACCTACGAGCAGTACTTC. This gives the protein CASSDWYATYEQYF.

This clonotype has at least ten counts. CDR3 protein: CASSPVPGGSYEQYF. CDR3 bases: TGTGCCAGCAGCCCCGTGCCAGGAGGGAGCTACGAGCAGTACTTC. The chain combines TRBV7-9 with TRBJ2-7, with D maybe TRBD2 (6 bases). The germline V gene has CDR1 SEHNR and CDR2 FQNEAQ (reference sequence). The CDR3 totals 15 residues. V lost 5 bases and J lost 3, with 17 bases in between.